The source of this T cell receptor beta chain is a study of T cells in women clearing cervical HPV infection. Study background: Cases: HPV16-related CIN3 or worse on histology, 2 invasive cancers.

V was shortened by 6 bases and J by 4 bases, with 9 bases between the two germline ends. This CDR3 contains 12 residues. Per germline, CDR1 SNHLY and CDR2 FYNNEI. Only in-frame clones appear in the TCRdb table, and some are missing; sequencing was by immunoSEQ multiplex PCR. The table counts some 11,000 clones; around a quarter lies in the top ten. Details on this clone: The missing CDR3 end, 3 residues past where the read stops, is filled in from the germline J gene.

Sequencing was done on a sample of blood buffy coat. The gene calls are TRBV2 and TRBJ1-2, with unresolved D. The receptor comes from a woman aged 18 to 75 with a cervical HPV16 infection that either progressed to CIN3+ or cleared (not recorded which). CDR3 amino acids: CASRPGIYGYTF. CDR3 DNA, as far as it was read: TGTGCCAGCAGGCCGGGGATCTATGGC.